Below, 14 T cell receptor delta chains from the same sample are listed, as sequenced in a study of gamma-delta chains in newborns, infants, children. TCRdb reprocessed the reads using CATT. The sample shows thousands of delta-chain clones, approximately 2.1% of them seen only once. The material sequenced was blood. These receptors were obtained from a child who was a newborn, infant or young child, either healthy, febrile or measles-vaccinated (not recorded which).

Comments on this clone: This likely reflects a read error, since a far larger clone is one base away. The sample holds other DNA sequences that translate to the same CDR3. The CDR3 DNA reads as TGTGCCCTTGGGGAACGCCCCGCATTCCTACGTGAGGGATACATGTCAGCACAACTCTTCTTT. It specifies CALGERPAFLREGYMSAQLFF. V is TRDV1 and J is TRDJ2; D possibly matches TRDD2 or TRDD3 (7 bases each). The germline gives CDR1 TSWWSYY, CDR2 QGS. CDR3 size: 21 residues.

By share, this clone ranks as large. Other DNA sequences in this specimen translate into the identical CDR3. V and J are TRDV1 and TRDJ1; a possible D gene is TRDD3 (5 bases). Germline V gene sequence: CDR1 TSWWSYY, CDR2 QGS. This CDR3 is 16 amino acids long. The ends were cut back, 1 base at V and 0 bases at J, with 12 bases in the middle. Here the CDR3 reads CALGEPGGPYTDKLIF. The DNA for the CDR3 is TGTGCTCTTGGGGAACCGGGGGGCCCGTACACCGATAAACTCATCTTT.

This clone appeared a few times. The likely explanation is a read error, given a far larger clone one base away. Other nucleotide sequences from this sample produce the same CDR3. V gene TRDV2 combines with J gene TRDJ1; 7 bases align to TRDD3. Unmatched junction bases numbered 7, after V lost 2 bases and J lost 2 bases. The CDR3 has 15 residues. Germline V gene data show CDR1 as GEAIGNYY and CDR2 as EKD. CDR3 bases: TGTGCCTGTGACAAACTGGGGCGCTATACCGATAAACTCATCTTT. Translated, it gives CACDKLGRYTDKLIF.

To note about this clone: The amino acid sequence in TCRdb belongs to a much larger clone and departs from this DNA's translation at residue 4, likely a sequencing read error; the sequence shown is translated from the DNA. CDR3 amino acids: CALEEAGGYDTDKLIF. The CDR3 nucleotides read TGTGCTCTTGAGGAAGCCGGGGGATACGACACCGATAAACTCATCTTT. The rearrangement joins TRDV1 to TRDJ1; 10 bases line up with TRDD3. In germline, CDR1 is TSWWSYY, CDR2 QGS. CDR3 length equals 16 residues.

This clone appeared a few times. Given a far larger clone just one base away, this is likely a sequencing read error. Other DNA sequences in the same sample also yield this CDR3. The CDR3 protein is CALGELPPSPLLGDMPDKLIF. For the CDR3, the DNA is TGTGCTCTTGGGGAACTCCCTCCTTCCCCTTTACTAGGGGATATGCCCGATAAACTCATCTTT. The rearrangement uses TRDV1 and TRDJ1; a weak D match, TRDD3 (7 bases). Germline loops: CDR1 TSWWSYY, CDR2 QGS. V was trimmed by 0 bases and J by 3 bases, leaving 29 bases between them. The CDR3 sequence is 21 residues long.

Only a few counts were recorded for this clone. The protein TCRdb gives is from a much larger clone and does not agree with this DNA's translation at residue 8, likely a read error; the protein shown here comes from the DNA. V is TRDV2 and J is TRDJ1, with D tentatively TRDD3 (5 bases). Germline assignment: CDR1 GEAIGNYY and CDR2 EKD. Trimming stripped 3 bases from V and 0 bases from J, with 19 bases between. There are 17 residues in the CDR3. The DNA for the CDR3 is TGTGCCTGTGACCCTGCGGGGAATCGGCTGTACACCGATAAACTCATCTTT. This sequence encodes CACDPAGNRLYTDKLIF.

Note on this clone: A far larger clone lies a single base away; this is likely a read error. The sample contains more than one DNA sequence encoding this CDR3. J is TRDJ3 and V is TRDV2; 7 bases line up with TRDD3. Germline assignment: CDR1 GEAIGNYY and CDR2 EKD. The CDR3 runs 17 residues. The DNA of the CDR3 is TGTGCCTGTGACACCTGGGGGAGCTCCTGGGACACCCGACAGATGTTCTTC. Translating gives CACDTWGSSWDTRQMFF.

Of note for this clone: It differs at one base from a far larger clone, so likely a read error. This same CDR3 is encoded by further DNA sequences in the sample. The chain recombines TRAV29/DV5 with TRDJ1; TRDD3 matches at 9 bases. V shed 0 bases and J 2 bases; nucleotides not matched to a gene: 8. Germline lookup yields CDR1 NSMFDY and CDR2 ISSIKDK. This CDR3 is built from 16 residues. CDR3 coding DNA: TGTGCAGCAAGCGCGAGGGTGGGGGATAAGACCGATAAACTCATCTTT. It yields the protein CAASARVGDKTDKLIF.

This clone qualifies as large (0.1 to 1%). At the DNA level, this CDR3 is encoded by other sequences in the same sample as well. The chain is built from TRDV2 and TRDJ2; D may be TRDD3 (6 bases). Germline lookup yields CDR1 GEAIGNYY and CDR2 EKD. Trimming shortened V by 1 base and J by 0 bases, and 17 bases separated the two germline ends. The CDR3 length is 18 residues. The CDR3 is CACDTLTGGPPLTAQLFF. CDR3 nucleotides: TGTGCCTGTGACACGCTTACGGGGGGACCGCCTTTGACAGCACAACTCTTCTTT.

By proportion, this clone is medium-sized (0.01 to 0.1%). The chain carries TRDV1 and TRDJ1, with TRDD3 as a possible D gene (5 bases). The CDR3 consists of 20 residues. The ends were cut back, 1 base at V and 0 bases at J, with 24 bases in the middle. Germline V gene lookup returns CDR1 TSWWSYY and CDR2 QGS. Here the CDR3 DNA reads TGTGCTCTTGGGGAACGTCCCTGGAAGGGATCCCTCCCTTACACCGATAAACTCATCTTT. Encoded protein: CALGERPWKGSLPYTDKLIF.

Remarks on this clone: The protein that TCRdb holds for this DNA derives from a much larger clone and differs from the translated DNA at residue 15, which likely indicates a read error; the protein shown here is translated from the DNA. The chain recombines TRDV2 with TRDJ3, with 9 nucleotides matching TRDD3. Germline assignment: CDR1 GEAIGNYY and CDR2 EKD. CDR3 length: 17 amino acids. The CDR3 spells CACDTKGIRRDTRQVFF. In DNA, the CDR3 is TGTGCCTGTGACACCAAGGGGATACGAAGGGACACCCGACAGGTGTTTTTC.

V and J are TRDV2 and TRDJ2; 13 bases agree with TRDD3. The CDR3 has 19 amino acids. With 0 bases clipped from V and 5 bases from J, the junction kept 11 bases outside the gene matches. Looked up from germline, CDR1 is GEAIGNYY and CDR2 is EKD. The CDR3 is CACDTVGGTGGYETAQLFF. CDR3 DNA sequence: TGTGCCTGTGACACCGTAGGGGGTACTGGGGGATACGAAACAGCACAACTCTTCTTT.

On this clone itself: TCRdb has a much larger clone's protein, which differs at residue 3 from the translation of this DNA, likely because of a read error; what is shown is the protein translated from the DNA. The CDR3 reads CAPGELVLPREWGIGGELFF. CDR3 bases: TGTGCTCCTGGGGAACTAGTTCTACCCCGTGAGTGGGGGATAGGGGGGGAACTCTTCTTT. The V call is TRDV1, the J call TRDJ2; 9 bases match TRDD3. CDR3 length: 20 residues. The germline gives CDR1 TSWWSYY, CDR2 QGS.

The table lists this clone with a few counts. A read error is likely here: a far larger clone is one base away. This specimen includes other DNA sequences encoding the same CDR3. V is TRDV2 and J is TRDJ3; D not resolved. Germline CDR1 GEAIGNYY, CDR2 EKD. V was shortened by 0 bases and J by 0 bases, with 11 bases between the two germline ends. The CDR3 spans 18 residues. CDR3 region: CACDTGDASSWDTRQMFF. The CDR3 region has the DNA TGTGCCTGTGACACCGGCGATGCTAGCTCCTGGGACACCCGACAGATGTTTTTC.